A single count supports the clone carrying this T cell receptor beta chain. Clones were sequenced by immunoSEQ multiplex PCR, and TCRdb holds only the in-frame ones, with some missing. The sample contains 44,000 or so clones, about 90% of which appear only once. This record belongs to a study of technical replicates of blood from a few donors. Per germline, CDR1 LNHDA and CDR2 SQIVND (reference sequence). V dropped 4 bases and J dropped 13; count of bases not matched to a gene: 9. The CDR3 spans 13 residues. This clonotype was obtained from a human donor in good health. Some clones in this sample may be carry-over from other donors' samples. The specimen sequenced was PBMCs. The chain employs TRBV19 and TRBJ2-1; 8 nucleotides agree with TRBD1. Written as DNA, the CDR3 is TGTGCCAGTAGTACCCACAGGACAGGGATTCAGTTCTTC. Translated: CASSTHRTGIQFF.